This T cell receptor beta chain was recovered during a study of regulatory T cells in long-lasting Graves disease. The TCR beta library used iRepertoire HTBI primers with Arm-PCR amplification of CDR3. TCRdb ran MiXCR on the multiplex PCR reads and lists one entry per CDR3 protein. This sample has 500,000 to 800,000 distinct CDR3 sequences, with about 30% found just once. Time point meaning: persistent/refractory GD, antithyroid drugs over 5 years with positive TRAb. Extracted PBMC RNA gave rise to the TCR library. Many counts were recorded for this clonotype. This specimen was peripheral blood mononuclear cells (PBMCs), taken when the disease was refractory, from a patient treated with antithyroid drugs. This TCR was sampled from a female donor with Graves disease.

CDR3 protein: CASRTETKRSQPQHF. CDR3 coding DNA: TGTGCCAGCAGGACAGAGACAAAGCGGAGCCAGCCCCAGCATTTT. J is TRBJ1-5 and V is TRBV28; maybe TRBD1 (5 bases). The CDR3 is 15 amino acids. Trimming cost V 6 bases and J 7 bases, with 19 bases left between them. CDR1 and CDR2 (germline): MDHEN, SYDVKM.